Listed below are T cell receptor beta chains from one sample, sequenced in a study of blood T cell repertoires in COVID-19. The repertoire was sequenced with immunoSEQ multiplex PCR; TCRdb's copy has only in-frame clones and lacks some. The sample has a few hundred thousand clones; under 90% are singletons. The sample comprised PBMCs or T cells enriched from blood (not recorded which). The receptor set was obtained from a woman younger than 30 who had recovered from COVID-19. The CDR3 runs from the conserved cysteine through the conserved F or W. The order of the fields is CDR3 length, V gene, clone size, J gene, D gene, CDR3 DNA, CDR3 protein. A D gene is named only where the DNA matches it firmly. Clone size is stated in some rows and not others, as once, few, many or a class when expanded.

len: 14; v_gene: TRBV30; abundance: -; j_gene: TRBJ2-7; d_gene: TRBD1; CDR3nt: TGTGCCTGGGGAGGACAGGTCGACTTCTACGAGCAGTACTTC; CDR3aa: CAWGGQVDFYEQYF
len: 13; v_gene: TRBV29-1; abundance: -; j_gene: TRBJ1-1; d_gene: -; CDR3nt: TGCAGCGTTGGGGGGGGAATGAACACTGAAGCTTTCTTT; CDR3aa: CSVGGGMNTEAFF
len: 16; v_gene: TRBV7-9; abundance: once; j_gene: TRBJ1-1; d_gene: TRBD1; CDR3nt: TGTGCCAGCAGTCCCCTCCTCGGACAGGGAGACACTGAAGCTTTCTTT; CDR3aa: CASSPLLGQGDTEAFF
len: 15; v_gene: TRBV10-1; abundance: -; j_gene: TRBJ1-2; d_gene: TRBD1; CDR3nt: TGCGCCAGCAGCTTCACAGGGGGCAGGATCTATGGCTACACCTTC; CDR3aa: CASSFTGGRIYGYTF
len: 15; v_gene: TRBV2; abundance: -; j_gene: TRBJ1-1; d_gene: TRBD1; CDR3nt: TGTGCCAGCAGTGAAGGGAACAGGGGACGCACTGAAGCTTTCTTT; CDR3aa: CASSEGNRGRTEAFF
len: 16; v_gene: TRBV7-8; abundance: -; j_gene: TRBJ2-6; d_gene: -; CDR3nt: TGTGCCAGCAGCTTAGCTGGAGCCTCTGGGGCCAACGTCCTGACTTTC; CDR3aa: CASSLAGASGANVLTF
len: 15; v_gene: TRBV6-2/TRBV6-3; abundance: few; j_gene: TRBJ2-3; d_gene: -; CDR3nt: TGTGCCAGCAGTAGACGGGCGGGTCTCACAGATACGCAGTATTTT; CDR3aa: CASSRRAGLTDTQYF
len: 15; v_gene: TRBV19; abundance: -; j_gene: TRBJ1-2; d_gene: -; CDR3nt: TGTGCCAGTAGTATGGGTACCGGCGGCAACTATGGCTACACCTTC; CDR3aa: CASSMGTGGNYGYTF
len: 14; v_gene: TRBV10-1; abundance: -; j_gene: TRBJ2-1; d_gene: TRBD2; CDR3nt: TGCGCCAGCAGCGGACTAGCGGGGGGGAATGAGCAGTTCTTC; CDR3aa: CASSGLAGGNEQFF
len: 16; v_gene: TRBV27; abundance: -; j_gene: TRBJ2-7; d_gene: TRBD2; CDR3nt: TGTGCCAGCAGTTACTCAGCGGGAGGACATACCTACGAGCAGTACTTC; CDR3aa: CASSYSAGGHTYEQYF
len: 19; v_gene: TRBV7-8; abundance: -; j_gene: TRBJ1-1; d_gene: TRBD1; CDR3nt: TGTGCCAGCAGCTTAGCGCTGAGGGGGCGGCCTTTGGACGAAACTGAAGCTTTCTTT; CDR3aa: CASSLALRGRPLDETEAFF
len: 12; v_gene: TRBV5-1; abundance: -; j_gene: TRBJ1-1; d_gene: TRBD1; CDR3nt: TGCGCCAGCAGCTTAGACAGGGGGCAAGTCTCTTTT; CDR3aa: CASSLDRGQVSF
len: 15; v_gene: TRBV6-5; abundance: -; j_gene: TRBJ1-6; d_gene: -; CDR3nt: TGTGCCAGCAGGGATCCGGGACAAGGGAATTCACCCCTCCACTTT; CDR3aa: CASRDPGQGNSPLHF
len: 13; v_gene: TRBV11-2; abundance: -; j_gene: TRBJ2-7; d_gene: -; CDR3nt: TGTGCCAGCAGCTCGGGTAACTCCTACGAGCAGTACTTC; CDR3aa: CASSSGNSYEQYF
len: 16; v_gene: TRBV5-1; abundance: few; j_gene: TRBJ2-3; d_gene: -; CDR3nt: TGCGCCAGCAGTATGGGGGCATACCGTAGCACAGATACGCAGTATTTT; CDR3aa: CASSMGAYRSTDTQYF
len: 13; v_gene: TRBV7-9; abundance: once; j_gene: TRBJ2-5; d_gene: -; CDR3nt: TGTGCCAGCAGTCCACGGTACCAAGAGACCCAGTACTTC; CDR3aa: CASSPRYQETQYF
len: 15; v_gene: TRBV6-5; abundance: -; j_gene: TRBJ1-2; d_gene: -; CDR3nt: TGTGCCAGCAGTTACTCGAGCTCATTCATGCGTGGCTACACCTTC; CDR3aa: CASSYSSSFMRGYTF
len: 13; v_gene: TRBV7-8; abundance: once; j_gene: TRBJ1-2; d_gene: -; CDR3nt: TGTGCCAGCAGCTTAGCAGACACCCATGGCTACACCTTC; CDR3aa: CASSLADTHGYTF